This T cell receptor beta chain was identified during a study of blood T cell repertoires in COVID-19. Overall study context: Samples of COVID-19 (acute and convalescent) were obtained from the United States, Italy and Spain. The analysed material was cDNA or gDNA that came from T cells, B-cell-depleted T cells, or PBMCs.

Germline CDR1 is LGHNT and CDR2 is FRNRAP. The CDR3 length is 14 residues. The V end lost 1 base, the J end lost 3 bases, and 8 bases lay between the germline ends. In the source study's methods: Using reference gene primer amplification, nucleated cell counts were estimated. Measured with immunoSEQ multiplex PCR; TCRdb has only the in-frame clones, and not every one. D and trimming were read from the DNA, whereas the V and J calls and clone size are those reported in that table. This sample carries approximately 300,000 clones, about 82% of them seen once, and the ten largest clones take 1.6%. Sequenced material: peripheral blood. The rearrangement links TRBV12-5 to TRBJ2-3, with D perhaps TRBD1 (6 bases). The sequence derives from a woman aged 45-65 years with acute or convalescent COVID-19. The CDR3 DNA reads TGTGCTAGTGGTTTGGGGCAGGGGACAGATACGCAGTATTTT. This sequence encodes CASGLGQGTDTQYF.